Listed below are T cell receptor beta chains from one sample, sequenced in a study of T cell responses to AZD1222 COVID-19 vaccine. Some clones are missing from TCRdb's copy, which holds only in-frame ones; the method was immunoSEQ multiplex PCR. This sample has under 85,000 clones, with around 90% found just once. The sample consisted of peripheral blood, taken on day 0 of AZD1222 vaccination. These receptors all stem from an adult in good health. Each CDR3 is given with its conserved first and last residue. Fields, in order: D gene, clone size, J gene, V gene, CDR3 DNA, CDR3 protein. D genes are given only for firm matches. Clone size appears in some rows only: once, few, many, or a class for an expanded clone.

.,once,TRBJ1-1,TRBV2,TGTGCCAGCAGTGAGATGCAGGGTGTAGGGAACACTGAAGCTTTCTTT,CASSEMQGVGNTEAFF
.,.,TRBJ2-5,TRBV5-5,TGTGCCAGCAGCTTGGTGGAGACCCAGTACTTC,CASSLVETQYF
TRBD1,.,TRBJ1-4,TRBV5-1,TGCGCCAGCAGCGGAGCGGGACAGAGGGGGGAAAAACTGTTTTTT,CASSGAGQRGEKLFF
TRBD1,.,TRBJ1-2,TRBV7-3,TGTGCCAGCAGCCTGGGACAGGGTGGTGGCTACACCTTC,CASSLGQGGGYTF
TRBD1,.,TRBJ2-1,TRBV18,TGTGCCAGCTCACCTGATCTGCAGGGGGTTATCAATGAGCAGTTCTTC,CASSPDLQGVINEQFF
.,.,TRBJ2-5,TRBV11-2,TGTGCCAGCAGCCGGAGGGATATCGGGACCCAGTACTTC,CASSRRDIGTQYF
TRBD2,.,TRBJ2-7,TRBV5-8,TGTGCCAGCAGCTCATACGGGGGGGTCTACGAGCAGTACTTC,CASSSYGGVYEQYF
TRBD2,.,TRBJ2-5,TRBV11-3,TGTGCCAGCAGCGCCGGGACTAGCAGTCAAGAGACCCAGTACTTC,CASSAGTSSQETQYF
.,.,TRBJ1-1,TRBV5-8,TGTGCCAGCAGCTTGGCGGGTGGGCAGCGCGCTTTCTTT,CASSLAGGQRAFF
.,once,TRBJ1-5,TRBV2,TGTGCCAGCACTCAGGGGCCCCAGCCCCAGCATTTT,CASTQGPQPQHF
TRBD2,once,TRBJ2-2,TRBV2,TGTGCCAGCAGTGAAGCATTAGCGGGCACCGGGGAGCTGTTTTTT,CASSEALAGTGELFF